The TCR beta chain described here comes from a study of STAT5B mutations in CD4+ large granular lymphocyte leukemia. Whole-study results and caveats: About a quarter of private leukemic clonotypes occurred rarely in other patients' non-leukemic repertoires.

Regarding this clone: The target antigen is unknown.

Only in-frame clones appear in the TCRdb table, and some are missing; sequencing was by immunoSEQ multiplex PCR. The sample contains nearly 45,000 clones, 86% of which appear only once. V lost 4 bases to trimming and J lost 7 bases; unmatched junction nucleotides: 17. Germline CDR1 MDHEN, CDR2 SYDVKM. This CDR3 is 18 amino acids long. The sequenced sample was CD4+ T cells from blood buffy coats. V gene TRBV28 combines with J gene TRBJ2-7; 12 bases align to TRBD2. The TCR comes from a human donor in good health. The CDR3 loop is CASSSPASGRARFGEQYF. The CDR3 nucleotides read TGTGCCAGCAGTTCCCCTGCTAGCGGGAGGGCCCGGTTCGGTGAGCAGTACTTC.